This TCR beta chain was captured in a study of blood T cell repertoires in COVID-19. At the level of the study: The origin of the acute and convalescent COVID-19 samples was the United States, Italy and Spain. PBMCs, B-cell-depleted T cells, or T cells provided the cDNA or gDNA that made up the material.

The V and J ends lost 5 bases and 2 bases, in that order; junction bases with no gene match: 3. Germline V gives CDR1 SGHVS, CDR2 FNYEAQ. CDR3 length: 17 residues. Original analysis: Reference gene primers were amplified, and this amplification served to estimate nucleated cell counts. Profiling relied on immunoSEQ multiplex PCR, and the TCRdb table lists in-frame clones only, not all of them. Clone size and the V and J calls come from that table; the DNA yielded D and trimming. The data hold about 57,000 clones, with roughly 85% observed a single time. V usage is TRBV7-6 and J usage is TRBJ2-6, with 13 bases fitting TRBD2. This TCR was recovered from a human donor in a cohort sampled during active COVID-19. The sequencing input was peripheral blood. The chain's CDR3 is CASSRLAGGTGANVLTF. Written as DNA, the CDR3 is TGTGCCAGCAGCAGACTAGCGGGAGGTACTGGGGCCAACGTCCTGACTTTC.